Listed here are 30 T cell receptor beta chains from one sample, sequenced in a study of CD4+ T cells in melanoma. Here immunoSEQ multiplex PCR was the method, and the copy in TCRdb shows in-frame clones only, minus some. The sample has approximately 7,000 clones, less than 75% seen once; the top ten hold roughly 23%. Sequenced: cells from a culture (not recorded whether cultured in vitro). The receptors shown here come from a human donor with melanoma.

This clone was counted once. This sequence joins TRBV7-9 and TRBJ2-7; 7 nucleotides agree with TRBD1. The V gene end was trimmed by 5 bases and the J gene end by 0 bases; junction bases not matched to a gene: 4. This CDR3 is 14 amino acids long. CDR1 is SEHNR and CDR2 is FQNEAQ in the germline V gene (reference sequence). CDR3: CASSTGQASYEQYF. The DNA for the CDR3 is TGTGCCAGCAGCACCGGACAGGCCTCCTACGAGCAGTACTTC. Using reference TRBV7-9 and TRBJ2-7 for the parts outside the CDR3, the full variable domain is DTGVSQNPRHKITKRGQNVTFRCDPISEHNRLYWYRQTLGQGPEFLTYFQNEAQLEKSRLLSDRFSAERPKGSFSTLEIQRTEQGDSAMYLCASSTGQASYEQYFGPGTRLTVT.

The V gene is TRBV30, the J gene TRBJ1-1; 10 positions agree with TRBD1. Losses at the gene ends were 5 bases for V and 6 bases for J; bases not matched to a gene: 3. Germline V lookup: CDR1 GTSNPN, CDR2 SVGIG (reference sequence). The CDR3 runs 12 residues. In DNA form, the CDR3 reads TGTGCCTGGGTTGGACAGGGGGCTGAAGCTTTCTTT. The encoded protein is CAWVGQGAEAFF.

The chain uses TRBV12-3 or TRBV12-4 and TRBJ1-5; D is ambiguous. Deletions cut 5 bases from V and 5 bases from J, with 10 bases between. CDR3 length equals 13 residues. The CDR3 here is CASSLLRDQPQHF. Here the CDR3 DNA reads TGTGCCAGCAGTCTTCTTAGGGATCAGCCCCAGCATTTT.

The CDR3 loop reads CASSSNTGTNYGYTF. The CDR3 DNA reads TGCGCCAGCAGCTCGAACACCGGGACGAACTATGGCTACACCTTC. This sequence joins TRBV5-1 and TRBJ1-2; TRBD1 is a possible D gene (5 bases). Germline CDR1 and CDR2: SGHRS and YFSETQ. Trimming took off 3 bases at V and 2 bases at J, with 14 bases between the two ends. The CDR3 length is 15 residues.

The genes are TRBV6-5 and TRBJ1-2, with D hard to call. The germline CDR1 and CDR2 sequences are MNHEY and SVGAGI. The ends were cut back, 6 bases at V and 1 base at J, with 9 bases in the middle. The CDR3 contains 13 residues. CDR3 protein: CASSHGFNYGYTF. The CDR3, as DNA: TGTGCCAGCAGCCACGGCTTTAACTATGGCTACACCTTC.

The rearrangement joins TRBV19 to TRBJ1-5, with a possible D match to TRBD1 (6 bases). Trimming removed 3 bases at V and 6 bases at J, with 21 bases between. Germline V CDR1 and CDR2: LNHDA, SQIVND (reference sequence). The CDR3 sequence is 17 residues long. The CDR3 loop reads CASSIISGGRFGQPQHF. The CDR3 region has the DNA TGTGCCAGTAGTATCATTTCCGGGGGGCGTTTCGGTCAGCCCCAGCATTTT. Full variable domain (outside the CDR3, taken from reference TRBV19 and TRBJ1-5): DGGITQSPKYLFRKEGQNVTLSCEQNLNHDAMYWYRQDPGQGLRLIYYSQIVNDFQKGDIAEGYSVSREKKESFPLTVTSAQKNPTAFYLCASSIISGGRFGQPQHFGDGTRLSIL.

The CDR3 DNA is TGTGCCAGTAATCCACATGGACGGTACGACACGAATCAGCCCCAGCATTTT. Its translation is CASNPHGRYDTNQPQHF. The gene calls are TRBV19 and TRBJ1-5; D not certain. Germline-derived CDR1 and CDR2 are LNHDA and SQIVND (reference sequence). The V and J ends lost 7 bases and 4 bases respectively, with 23 bases between them. The CDR3 is 17 amino acids.

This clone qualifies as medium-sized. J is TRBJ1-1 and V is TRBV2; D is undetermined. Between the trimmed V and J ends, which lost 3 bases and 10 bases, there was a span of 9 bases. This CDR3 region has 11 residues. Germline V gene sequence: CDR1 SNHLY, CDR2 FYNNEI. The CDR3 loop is CASSDWLPAFF. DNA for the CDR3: TGTGCCAGCAGTGATTGGCTCCCAGCTTTCTTT.

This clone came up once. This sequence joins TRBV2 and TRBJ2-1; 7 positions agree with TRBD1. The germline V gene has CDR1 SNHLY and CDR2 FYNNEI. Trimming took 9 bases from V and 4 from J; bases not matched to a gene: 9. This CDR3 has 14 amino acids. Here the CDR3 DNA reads TGTGCCAGTCAAACACAGGGGCGATACAATGAGCAGTTCTTC. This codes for CASQTQGRYNEQFF.

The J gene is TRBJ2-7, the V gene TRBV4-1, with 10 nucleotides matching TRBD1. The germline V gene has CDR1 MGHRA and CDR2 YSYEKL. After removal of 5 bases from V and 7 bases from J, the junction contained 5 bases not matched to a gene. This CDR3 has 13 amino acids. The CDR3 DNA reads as TGCGCCAGCAGCGGGACAGGGGAGAGAGAGCAGTACTTC. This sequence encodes CASSGTGEREQYF.

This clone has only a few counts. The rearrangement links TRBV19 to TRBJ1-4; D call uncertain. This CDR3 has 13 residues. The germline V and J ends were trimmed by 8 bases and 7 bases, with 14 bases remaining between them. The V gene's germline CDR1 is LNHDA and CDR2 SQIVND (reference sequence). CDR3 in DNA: TGTGCCAGTCGGCCGGGAGGGCTTGAAAAACTGTTTTTT. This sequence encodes CASRPGGLEKLFF.

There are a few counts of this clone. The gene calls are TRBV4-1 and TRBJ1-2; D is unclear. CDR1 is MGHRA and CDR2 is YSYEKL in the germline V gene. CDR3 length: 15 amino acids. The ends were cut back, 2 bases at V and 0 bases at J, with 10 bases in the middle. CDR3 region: CASSQSGRANYGYTF. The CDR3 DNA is TGCGCCAGCAGCCAATCTGGCAGAGCTAACTATGGCTACACCTTC.

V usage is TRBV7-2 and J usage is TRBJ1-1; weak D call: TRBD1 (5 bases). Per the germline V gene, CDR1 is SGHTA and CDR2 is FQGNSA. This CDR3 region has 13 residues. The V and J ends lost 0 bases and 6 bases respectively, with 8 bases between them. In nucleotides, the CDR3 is TGTGCCAGCAGCTTAGCGCAGGGCGCTGAAGCTTTCTTT. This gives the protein CASSLAQGAEAFF. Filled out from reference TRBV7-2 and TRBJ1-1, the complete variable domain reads GAGVSQSPSNKVTEKGKDVELRCDPISGHTALYWYRQSLGQGLEFLIYFQGNSAPDKSGLPSDRFSAERTGGSVSTLTIQRTQQEDSAVYLCASSLAQGAEAFFGQGTRLTVV.

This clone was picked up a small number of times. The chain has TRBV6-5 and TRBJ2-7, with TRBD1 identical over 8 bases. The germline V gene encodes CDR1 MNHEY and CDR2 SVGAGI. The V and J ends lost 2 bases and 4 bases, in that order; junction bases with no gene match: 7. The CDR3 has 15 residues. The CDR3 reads CASSYPRQGRYEQYF. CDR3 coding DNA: TGTGCCAGCAGTTACCCCCGACAGGGGAGGTACGAGCAGTACTTC.

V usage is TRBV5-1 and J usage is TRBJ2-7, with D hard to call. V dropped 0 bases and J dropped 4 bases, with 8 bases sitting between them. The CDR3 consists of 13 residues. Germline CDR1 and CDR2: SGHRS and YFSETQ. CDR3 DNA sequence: TGCGCCAGCAGCTTGGTTCAGAGATACGAGCAGTACTTC. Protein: CASSLVQRYEQYF. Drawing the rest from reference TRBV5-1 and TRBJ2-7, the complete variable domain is KAGVTQTPRYLIKTRGQQVTLSCSPISGHRSVSWYQQTPGQGLQFLFEYFSETQRNKGNFPGRFSGRQFSNSRSEMNVSTLELGDSALYLCASSLVQRYEQYFGPGTRLTVT.

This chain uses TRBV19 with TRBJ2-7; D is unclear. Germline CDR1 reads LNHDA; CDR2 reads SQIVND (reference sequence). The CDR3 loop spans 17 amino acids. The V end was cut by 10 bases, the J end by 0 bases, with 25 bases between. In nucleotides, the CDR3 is TGTGCCATCCCACTTAACCGGACCGAGAAGAGCTCCTACGAGCAGTACTTC. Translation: CAIPLNRTEKSSYEQYF.

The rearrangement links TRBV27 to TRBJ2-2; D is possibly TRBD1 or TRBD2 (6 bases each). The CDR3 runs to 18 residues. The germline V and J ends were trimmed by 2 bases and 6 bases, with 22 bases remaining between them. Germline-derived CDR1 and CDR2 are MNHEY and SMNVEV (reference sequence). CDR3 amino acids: CASSLAGYPGGTSGELFF. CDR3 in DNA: TGTGCCAGCAGTTTAGCAGGGTACCCTGGAGGGACATCCGGGGAGCTGTTTTTT.

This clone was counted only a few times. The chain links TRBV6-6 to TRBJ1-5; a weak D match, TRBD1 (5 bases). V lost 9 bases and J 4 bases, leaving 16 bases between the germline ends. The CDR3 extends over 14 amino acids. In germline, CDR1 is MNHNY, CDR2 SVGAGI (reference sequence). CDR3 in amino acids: CASSDSYGNQPQHF. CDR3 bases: TGTGCCAGTTCAGACAGTTACGGTAATCAGCCCCAGCATTTT.

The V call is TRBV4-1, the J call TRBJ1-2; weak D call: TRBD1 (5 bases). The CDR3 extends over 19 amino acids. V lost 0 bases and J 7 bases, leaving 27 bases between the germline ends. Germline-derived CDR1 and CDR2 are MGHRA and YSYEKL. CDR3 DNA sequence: TGCGCCAGCAGCCAAGATAGGGTGAGGAGTTCAGGGACGGTATCTGGCTACACCTTC. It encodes CASSQDRVRSSGTVSGYTF.

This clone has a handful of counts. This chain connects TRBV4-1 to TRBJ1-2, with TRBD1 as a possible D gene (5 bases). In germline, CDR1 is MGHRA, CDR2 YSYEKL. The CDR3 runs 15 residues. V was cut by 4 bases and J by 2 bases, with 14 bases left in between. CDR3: CASSPFQWDNYGYTF. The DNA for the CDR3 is TGCGCCAGCAGCCCTTTCCAGTGGGACAACTATGGCTACACCTTC.

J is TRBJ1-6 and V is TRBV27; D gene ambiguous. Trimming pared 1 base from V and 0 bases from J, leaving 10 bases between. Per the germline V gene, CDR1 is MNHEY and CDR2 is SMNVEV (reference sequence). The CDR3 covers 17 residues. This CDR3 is CASSLYPGSSYNSPLHF. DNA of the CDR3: TGTGCCAGCAGTTTATATCCGGGGAGCTCCTATAATTCACCCCTCCACTTT.

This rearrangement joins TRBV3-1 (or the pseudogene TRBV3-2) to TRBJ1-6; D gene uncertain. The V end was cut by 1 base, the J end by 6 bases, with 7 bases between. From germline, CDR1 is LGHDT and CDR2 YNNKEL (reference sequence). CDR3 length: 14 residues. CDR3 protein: CASSQGVSNSPLHF. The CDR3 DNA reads TGTGCCAGCAGCCAAGGGGTGAGTAATTCACCCCTCCACTTT.

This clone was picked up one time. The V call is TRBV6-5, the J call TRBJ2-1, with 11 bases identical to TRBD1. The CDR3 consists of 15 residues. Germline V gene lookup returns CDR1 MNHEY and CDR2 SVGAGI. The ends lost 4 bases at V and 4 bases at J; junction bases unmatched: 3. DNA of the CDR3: TGTGCCAGCAGTTCCGGGACAGGGGGTTACAATGAGCAGTTCTTC. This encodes CASSSGTGGYNEQFF.

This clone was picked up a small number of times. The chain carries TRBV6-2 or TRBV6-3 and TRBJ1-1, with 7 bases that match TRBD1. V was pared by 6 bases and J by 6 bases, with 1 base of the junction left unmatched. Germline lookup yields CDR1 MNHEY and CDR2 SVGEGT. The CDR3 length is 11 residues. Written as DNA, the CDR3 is TGTGCCAGCAGCCAGGGGGCTGAAGCTTTCTTT. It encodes CASSQGAEAFF.

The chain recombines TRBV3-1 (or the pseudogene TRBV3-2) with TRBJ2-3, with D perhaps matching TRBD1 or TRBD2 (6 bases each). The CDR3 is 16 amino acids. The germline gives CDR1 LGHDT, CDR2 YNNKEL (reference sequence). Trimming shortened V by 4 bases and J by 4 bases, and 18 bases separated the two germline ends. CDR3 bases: TGTGCCAGCAGCCCCGGGGGAGCAGGGGTCCCAGATACGCAGTATTTT. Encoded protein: CASSPGGAGVPDTQYF.

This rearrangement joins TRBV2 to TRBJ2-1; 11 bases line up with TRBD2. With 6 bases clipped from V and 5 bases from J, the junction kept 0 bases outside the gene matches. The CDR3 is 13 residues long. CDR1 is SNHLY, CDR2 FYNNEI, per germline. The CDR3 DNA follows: TGTGCCAGCAGGACTAGCGGGGACAATGAGCAGTTCTTC. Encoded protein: CASRTSGDNEQFF.

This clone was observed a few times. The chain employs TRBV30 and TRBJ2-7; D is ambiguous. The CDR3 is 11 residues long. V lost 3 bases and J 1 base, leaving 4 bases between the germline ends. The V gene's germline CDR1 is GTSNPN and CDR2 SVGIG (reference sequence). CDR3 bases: TGTGCCTGGAGGGGGTCCTACGAGCAGTACTTC. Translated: CAWRGSYEQYF.

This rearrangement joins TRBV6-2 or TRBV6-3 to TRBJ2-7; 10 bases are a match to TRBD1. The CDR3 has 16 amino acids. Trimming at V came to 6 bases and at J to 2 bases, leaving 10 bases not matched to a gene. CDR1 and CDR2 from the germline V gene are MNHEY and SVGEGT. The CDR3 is CASSPYPDRGAYEQYF. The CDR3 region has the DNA TGTGCCAGCAGCCCTTACCCGGACAGGGGGGCCTACGAGCAGTACTTC.

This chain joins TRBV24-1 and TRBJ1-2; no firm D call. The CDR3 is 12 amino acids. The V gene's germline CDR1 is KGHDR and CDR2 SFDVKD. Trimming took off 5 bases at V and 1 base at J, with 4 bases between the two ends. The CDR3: CATSGYNYGYTF. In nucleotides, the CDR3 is TGTGCCACCAGTGGGTATAACTATGGCTACACCTTC.

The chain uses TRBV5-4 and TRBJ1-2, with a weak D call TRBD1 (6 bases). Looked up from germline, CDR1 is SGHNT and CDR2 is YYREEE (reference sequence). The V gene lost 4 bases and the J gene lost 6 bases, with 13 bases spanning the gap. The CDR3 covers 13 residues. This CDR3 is CASSRGGADGYTF. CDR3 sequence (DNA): TGTGCCAGCAGCAGGGGGGGGGCGGATGGCTACACCTTC.